Following are 20 T cell receptor beta chains from one sample sequenced in a study of blood T cell repertoires in COVID-19. TCRdb's table, derived via immunoSEQ multiplex PCR, lists solely in-frame clones and lacks some. Of under 200,000 clones in the sample, over 90% are singletons; the top ten hold approximately 0.5%. Material for sequencing was peripheral blood. These receptors all come from a man aged 45 to 65 with acute or convalescent COVID-19.

The chain links TRBV28 to TRBJ1-2; D remains ambiguous. Between the trimmed V and J ends, which lost 5 bases and 2 bases, there was a span of 9 bases. The CDR3 is 13 residues long. Germline CDR1 reads MDHEN; CDR2 reads SYDVKM. The DNA for the CDR3 is TGTGCCAGCAGTCCCGACACCAACTATGGCTACACCTTC. As protein: CASSPDTNYGYTF.

V usage is TRBV29-1 and J usage is TRBJ1-5; D remains unclear. The CDR3 extends over 14 amino acids. V gave up 4 bases and J gave up 4 bases, with 14 bases separating them. Germline CDR1 SQVTM, CDR2 ANQGSEA. Written as DNA, the CDR3 is TGCAGCGTTGGTGGGTGGCAGGATAATCAGCCCCAGCATTTT. Residues: CSVGGWQDNQPQHF.

This chain connects TRBV2 to TRBJ2-3, with a possible D match to TRBD2 (5 bases). The CDR3 length is 14 residues. V was trimmed by 3 bases and J by 1 base, leaving 8 bases between them. The germline gives CDR1 SNHLY, CDR2 FYNNEI. CDR3 nucleotide sequence: TGTGCCAGCAGTGAGGGGAGCCGCACAGATACGCAGTATTTT. Residues: CASSEGSRTDTQYF.

CDR3 nucleotide sequence: TGTGCCAGCACCCTCAAGGAAGGACAGACCTACGAGCAGTACGTC. Translation gives CASTLKEGQTYEQYV. The gene calls are TRBV7-8 and TRBJ2-7, with D maybe TRBD1 (6 bases). The germline CDR1 and CDR2 sequences are SGHVS and FQNEAQ. V shed 7 bases and J shed 2 bases, with 18 bases lying between them. The CDR3 covers 15 residues.

V and J are TRBV11-2 and TRBJ2-1, with D maybe TRBD2 (5 bases). Germline V gives CDR1 SGHAT, CDR2 FQNNGV. The V gene lost 5 bases and the J gene lost 8 bases, with 16 bases spanning the gap. This CDR3 is 14 amino acids long. Here the CDR3 reads CASSPRSYGDEQFF. Here the CDR3 DNA reads TGTGCCAGCAGCCCACGGTCGTACGGGGATGAGCAGTTCTTC.

This clone was seen more than once but under ten times. The chain has TRBV5-8 and TRBJ1-6; TRBD1 aligns across 7 bases. Germline V gene lookup returns CDR1 SGHTS and CDR2 YDEGEE. V shed 5 bases, J shed 9 bases, and the junction held 8 bases outside the gene matches. This CDR3 is 14 amino acids long. The CDR3 DNA reads as TGTGCCAGCAGTTCGGACAGGAGAATTTCACCCCTCCACTTT. Amino acid sequence: CASSSDRRISPLHF.

The rearrangement uses TRBV30 and TRBJ2-2; D not resolved. Germline CDR1 GTSNPN, CDR2 SVGIG (reference sequence). V lost 0 bases and J lost 6, with 11 bases in between. There are 14 residues in the CDR3. The chain's CDR3 is CAWSVGSQAGELFF. CDR3 coding DNA: TGTGCCTGGAGTGTTGGGTCGCAGGCCGGGGAGCTGTTTTTT.

The J gene is TRBJ2-3, the V gene TRBV3-1 (or the pseudogene TRBV3-2), with no clear D. V shed 2 bases and J shed 5 bases, with 20 bases lying between them. Germline CDR1 reads LGHDT; CDR2 reads YNNKEL (reference sequence). CDR3 length: 17 amino acids. In nucleotides, the CDR3 is TGTGCCAGCAGCCAACGCCTGGTTGCGCTCCCTCAAGATACGCAGTATTTT. This translates into CASSQRLVALPQDTQYF.

This chain connects TRBV7-8 to TRBJ1-1; D perhaps matches TRBD1 (5 bases). Per the germline V gene, CDR1 is SGHVS and CDR2 is FQNEAQ. The CDR3 is made up of 14 amino acids. Trimming pared 5 bases from V and 1 base from J, leaving 11 bases between. The CDR3 nucleotides are TGTGCCAGCAGCCGAAGGGGAGGGAACACTGAAGCTTTCTTT. This gives the protein CASSRRGGNTEAFF.

The gene calls are TRBV4-1 and TRBJ2-6; 10 positions match TRBD1. Trimming removed 4 bases from V and 0 bases from J; junction bases left unmatched: 6. The germline V gene has CDR1 MGHRA and CDR2 YSYEKL. There are 18 residues in the CDR3. The DNA of the CDR3 is TGCGCCAGCAGCCCGGGACAGGGGCCTAGCTCTGGGGCCAACGTCCTGACTTTC. It encodes CASSPGQGPSSGANVLTF.

The chain links TRBV7-6 to TRBJ2-1, with TRBD2 identical over 11 bases. With 4 bases clipped from V and 5 bases from J, the junction kept 4 bases outside the gene matches. Germline assignment: CDR1 SGHVS and CDR2 FNYEAQ. The CDR3 loop spans 15 amino acids. Here the CDR3 reads CASSSTSGGNNEQFF. For the CDR3, the DNA is TGTGCCAGCAGCTCTACTAGCGGGGGTAACAATGAGCAGTTCTTC.

The chain uses TRBV24-1 and TRBJ2-2; 9 bases line up with TRBD2. V was clipped by 7 bases and J by 1 base; unmatched bases: 0. Germline values: CDR1 KGHDR, CDR2 SFDVKD. The CDR3 consists of 14 residues. This CDR3 reads CATRTSGNTGELFF. The CDR3 bases are TGTGCCACCAGGACTAGCGGGAACACCGGGGAGCTGTTTTTT.

The CDR3 reads CASRNRESYGYTF. The CDR3 DNA is TGTGCCAGCAGAAACAGGGAGTCCTATGGCTACACCTTC. The chain is built from TRBV12-3 or TRBV12-4 and TRBJ1-2, with a possible D match to TRBD1 (6 bases). There are 13 residues in the CDR3. Trimming cost V 6 bases and J 4 bases, with 12 bases left between them.

The chain has TRBV7-9 and TRBJ1-5; TRBD1 might be the D (6 bases). From germline, CDR1 is SEHNR and CDR2 FQNEAQ (reference sequence). V lost 5 bases and J lost 7, with 18 bases in between. There are 15 residues in the CDR3. This CDR3 is CASSPSGGAEQPQHF. The CDR3 coding sequence is TGTGCCAGCAGCCCCTCGGGGGGGGCAGAGCAGCCCCAGCATTTT.

The V and J genes are TRBV2 and TRBJ2-3, with TRBD1 matching 9 bases. CDR1 and CDR2 (germline): SNHLY, FYNNEI. V lost 3 bases and J lost 3; bases outside the gene matches: 4. The CDR3 is 15 residues long. The CDR3 protein is CASSEDRGSTDTQYF. CDR3 sequence (DNA): TGTGCCAGCAGTGAGGACAGGGGTTCGACAGATACGCAGTATTTT. Complete variable domain (other parts from reference TRBV2 and TRBJ2-3): EPEVTQTPSHQVTQMGQEVILRCVPISNHLYFYWYRQILGQKVEFLVSFYNNEISEKSEIFDDQFSVERPDGSNFTLKIRSTKLEDSAMYFCASSEDRGSTDTQYFGPGTRLTVL.

The chain recombines TRBV3-1 (or the pseudogene TRBV3-2) with TRBJ2-3; TRBD2 matches 7 bases. The CDR3 has 15 residues. The V segment lost 4 bases and the J segment 3 bases; nucleotides outside the gene matches: 7. Germline V lookup: CDR1 LGHDT, CDR2 YNNKEL (reference sequence). In DNA, the CDR3 is TGTGCCAGCAGCCGCGGCGGGGGACGTACAGATACGCAGTATTTT. This translates into CASSRGGGRTDTQYF.

The rearrangement links TRBV5-1 to TRBJ1-1; a weak D match, TRBD1 (6 bases). The length of the CDR3 is 14 residues. Trimming removed 4 bases from V and 1 base from J, with 11 bases in between. CDR1 is SGHRS, CDR2 YFSETQ, per germline. The CDR3: CASSKGHQNTEAFF. The CDR3 coding sequence is TGCGCCAGCAGCAAGGGACATCAGAACACTGAAGCTTTCTTT.

The rearrangement joins TRBV7-9 to TRBJ2-4, with D maybe TRBD1 (5 bases). From germline, CDR1 is SEHNR and CDR2 FQNEAQ (reference sequence). Trimming took off 5 bases at V and 6 bases at J, with 8 bases between the two ends. This CDR3 has 12 amino acids. The CDR3 DNA follows: TGTGCCAGCAGCCGAGACAGAAACATTCAGTACTTC. Its protein product is CASSRDRNIQYF. Complete variable domain (other parts from reference TRBV7-9 and TRBJ2-4): DTGVSQNPRHKITKRGQNVTFRCDPISEHNRLYWYRQTLGQGPEFLTYFQNEAQLEKSRLLSDRFSAERPKGSFSTLEIQRTEQGDSAMYLCASSRDRNIQYFGAGTRLSVL.

The chain couples TRBV27 to TRBJ2-5; 7 bases match TRBD1. CDR3 size: 14 residues. The V segment lost 3 bases and the J segment 1 base; nucleotides outside the gene matches: 2. The germline V gene encodes CDR1 MNHEY and CDR2 SMNVEV (reference sequence). As DNA, the CDR3 is TGTGCCAGCAGTTTTGACAGGGCCCAAGAGACCCAGTACTTC. Protein product: CASSFDRAQETQYF.

The chain combines TRBV6-2 or TRBV6-3 with TRBJ1-1, with 8 bases aligning to TRBD1. The trim removed 6 bases at V and 4 bases at J, leaving 4 bases unmatched. There are 13 residues in the CDR3. Germline V lookup: CDR1 MNHEY, CDR2 SVGEGT. CDR3 sequence (DNA): TGTGCCAGCAGCACAGGGGGTTTCACTGAAGCTTTCTTT. Amino acid sequence: CASSTGGFTEAFF.